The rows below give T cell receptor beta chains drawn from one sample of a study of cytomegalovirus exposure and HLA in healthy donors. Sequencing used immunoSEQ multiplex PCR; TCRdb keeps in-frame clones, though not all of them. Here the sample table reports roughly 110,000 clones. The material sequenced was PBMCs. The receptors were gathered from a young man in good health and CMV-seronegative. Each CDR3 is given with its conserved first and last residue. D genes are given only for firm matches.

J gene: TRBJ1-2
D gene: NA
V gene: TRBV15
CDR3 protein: CATSRGRIRRKTDYGYTF
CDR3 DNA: TGTGCCACCAGCAGAGGGAGGATCCGACGGAAAACAGACTATGGCTACACCTTC

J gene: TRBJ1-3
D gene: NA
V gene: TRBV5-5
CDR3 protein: CASGHQGEIGGNTIYF
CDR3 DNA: TGTGCCAGCGGCCACCAGGGTGAAATAGGTGGAAACACCATATATTTT

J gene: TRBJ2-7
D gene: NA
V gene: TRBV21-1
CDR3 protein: CASMGFPRGEQYF
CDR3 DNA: TGTGCCAGCATGGGGTTCCCACGGGGCGAGCAGTACTTC

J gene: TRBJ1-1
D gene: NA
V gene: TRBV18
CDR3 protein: CASSPTRGGGTEAFF
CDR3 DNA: TGTGCCAGCTCACCGACGAGGGGGGGCGGAACTGAAGCTTTCTTT

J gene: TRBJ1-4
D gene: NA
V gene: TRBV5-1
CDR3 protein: CASSNREGEKLFF
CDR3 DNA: TGCGCCAGCTCTAACAGGGAGGGTGAAAAACTGTTTTTT

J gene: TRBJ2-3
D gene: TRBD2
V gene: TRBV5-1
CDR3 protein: CASASKTSGGGDTQYF
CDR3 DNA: TGCGCCAGCGCCTCCAAAACTAGCGGGGGGGGAGATACGCAGTATTTT

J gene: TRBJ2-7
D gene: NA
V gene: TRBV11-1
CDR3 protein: CASSQATGLNEQYF
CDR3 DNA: TGTGCCAGCAGCCAAGCCACAGGGTTAAACGAGCAGTACTTC

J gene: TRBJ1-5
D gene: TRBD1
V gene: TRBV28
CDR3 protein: CASRPDRAGQPQHF
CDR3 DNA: TGTGCCAGCAGGCCGGACAGGGCAGGCCAGCCCCAGCATTTT

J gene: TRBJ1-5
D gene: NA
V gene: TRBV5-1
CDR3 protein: CASSPSGQGVDQPQHF
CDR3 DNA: TGCGCCAGCAGCCCCTCCGGGCAGGGCGTCGATCAGCCCCAGCATTTT

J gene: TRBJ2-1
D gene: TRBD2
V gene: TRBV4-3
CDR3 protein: CASSRYSGGLSYNEQFF
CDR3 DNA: TGCGCCAGCAGCCGCTATAGCGGGGGCTTGTCGTACAATGAGCAGTTCTTC

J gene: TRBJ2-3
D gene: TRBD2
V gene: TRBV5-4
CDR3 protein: CASSLAGAETDTQYF
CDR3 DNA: TGTGCCAGCAGCTTAGCGGGGGCCGAAACAGATACGCAGTATTTT

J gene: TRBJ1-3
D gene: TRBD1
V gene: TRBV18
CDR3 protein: CASSPQGALSGNTIYF
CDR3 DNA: TGTGCCAGCTCACCACAGGGGGCTCTCTCTGGAAACACCATATATTTT

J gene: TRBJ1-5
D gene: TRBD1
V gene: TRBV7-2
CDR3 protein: CASSQGQGTQPQHF
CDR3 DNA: TGTGCCAGCAGCCAGGGACAGGGGACCCAGCCCCAGCATTTT

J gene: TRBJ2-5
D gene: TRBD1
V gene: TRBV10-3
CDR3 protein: CAIRAGTGASGTQYF
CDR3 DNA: TGTGCCATCAGGGCCGGGACAGGGGCCTCGGGGACCCAGTACTTC

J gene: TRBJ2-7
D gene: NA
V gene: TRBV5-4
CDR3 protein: CASSLGGGATYEQYF
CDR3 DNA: TGTGCCAGCAGCTTGGGCGGCGGTGCGACCTACGAGCAGTACTTC

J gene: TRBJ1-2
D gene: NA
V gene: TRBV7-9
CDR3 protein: CASSFGSGGYTF
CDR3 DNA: TGTGCCAGCAGCTTCGGGAGTGGTGGCTACACCTTC

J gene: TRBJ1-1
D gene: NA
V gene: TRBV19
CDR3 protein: CASTKQGNTEAFF
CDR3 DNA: TGTGCCAGTACCAAACAGGGGAACACTGAAGCTTTCTTT

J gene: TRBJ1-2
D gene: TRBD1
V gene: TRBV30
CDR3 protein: CAWTTGVRGYGYTF
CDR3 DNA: TGTGCCTGGACTACAGGGGTAAGGGGCTATGGCTACACCTTC

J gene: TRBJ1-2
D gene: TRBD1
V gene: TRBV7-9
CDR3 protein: CASSLEKGQGNGYTF
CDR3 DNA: TGTGCCAGCAGCTTAGAAAAGGGACAGGGTAATGGCTACACCTTC

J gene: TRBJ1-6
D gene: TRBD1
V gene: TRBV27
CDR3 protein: CASSLGTGFNSPLHF
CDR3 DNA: TGTGCCAGCAGTTTGGGGACAGGGTTTAATTCACCCCTCCACTTT

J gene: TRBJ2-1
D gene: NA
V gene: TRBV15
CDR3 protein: CATSRDRGWDNEQFF
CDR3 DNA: TGTGCCACCAGCAGAGACAGGGGTTGGGACAATGAGCAGTTCTTC

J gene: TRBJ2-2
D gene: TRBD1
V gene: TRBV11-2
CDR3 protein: CASSLVGRTGWDTGELFF
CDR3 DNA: TGTGCCAGCAGCTTAGTGGGAAGGACAGGATGGGACACCGGGGAGCTGTTTTTT

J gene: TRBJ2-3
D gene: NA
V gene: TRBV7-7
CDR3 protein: CASSQSGPDTQYF
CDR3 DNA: TGTGCCAGCAGCCAAAGTGGGCCAGATACGCAGTATTTT

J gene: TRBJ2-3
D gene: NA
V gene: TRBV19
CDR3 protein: CASSITGGEFTDTQYF
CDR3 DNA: TGTGCCAGTAGTATAACTGGCGGGGAGTTCACAGATACGCAGTATTTT

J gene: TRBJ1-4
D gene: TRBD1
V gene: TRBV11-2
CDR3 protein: CASSSPQGIGVEKLFF
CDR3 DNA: TGTGCCAGCAGCTCACCACAGGGGATCGGAGTTGAAAAACTGTTTTTT

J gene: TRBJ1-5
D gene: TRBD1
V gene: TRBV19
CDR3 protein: CASSMVPNRGRSNQPQHF
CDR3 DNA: TGTGCCAGTAGTATGGTTCCGAACAGGGGACGGAGCAATCAGCCCCAGCATTTT

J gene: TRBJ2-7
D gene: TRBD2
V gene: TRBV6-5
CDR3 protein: CASSFSSGGIYEQYF
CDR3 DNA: TGTGCCAGCAGTTTTTCTAGCGGGGGTATTTACGAGCAGTACTTC

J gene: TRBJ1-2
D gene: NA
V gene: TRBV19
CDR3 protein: CASSSGTLSGYGYTF
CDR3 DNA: TGTGCCAGTAGTTCCGGGACTCTCAGCGGCTATGGCTACACCTTC

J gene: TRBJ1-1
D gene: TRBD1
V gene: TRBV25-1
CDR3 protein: CASSDPSGQGDTEAFF
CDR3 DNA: TGTGCCAGCAGTGACCCCTCCGGACAGGGAGACACTGAAGCTTTCTTT

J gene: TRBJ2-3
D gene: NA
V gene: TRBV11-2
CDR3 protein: CASSLSLGRTDTQYF
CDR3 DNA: TGTGCCAGCAGCTTATCCCTAGGTCGCACAGATACGCAGTATTTT

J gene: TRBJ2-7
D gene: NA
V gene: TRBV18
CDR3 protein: CASSRQDREQYF
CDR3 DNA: TGTGCCAGCTCGAGACAGGATCGCGAGCAGTACTTC

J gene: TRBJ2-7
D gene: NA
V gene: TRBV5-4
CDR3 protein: CASSLGGPPYEQYF
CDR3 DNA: TGTGCCAGCAGCTTGGGAGGCCCCCCCTACGAGCAGTACTTC

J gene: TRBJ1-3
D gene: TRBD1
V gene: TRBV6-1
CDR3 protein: CASSVDRAGNTIYF
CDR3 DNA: TGTGCCAGCAGTGTGGACAGGGCTGGAAACACCATATATTTT

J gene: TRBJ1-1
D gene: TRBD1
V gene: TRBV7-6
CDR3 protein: CASSLSDRGNTEAFF
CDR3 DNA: TGTGCCAGCAGCCTCTCGGACAGGGGGAACACTGAAGCTTTCTTT

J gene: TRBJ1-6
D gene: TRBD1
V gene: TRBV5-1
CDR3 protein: CASRLGTGSDSPLHF
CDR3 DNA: TGCGCCAGCAGATTAGGGACAGGGAGCGATTCACCCCTCCACTTT

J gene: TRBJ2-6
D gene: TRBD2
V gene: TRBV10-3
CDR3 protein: CAIAPGGIFSGANVLTF
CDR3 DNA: TGTGCCATCGCCCCCGGGGGGATTTTCTCTGGGGCCAACGTCCTGACTTTC

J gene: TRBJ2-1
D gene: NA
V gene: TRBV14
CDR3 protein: CASSSGDSYNEQFF
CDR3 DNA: TGTGCCAGCAGCAGCGGAGACTCCTACAATGAGCAGTTCTTC

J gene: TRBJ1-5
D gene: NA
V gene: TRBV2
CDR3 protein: CASSKIPGNQPQHF
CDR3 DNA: TGTGCCAGCAGTAAGATTCCAGGCAATCAGCCCCAGCATTTT

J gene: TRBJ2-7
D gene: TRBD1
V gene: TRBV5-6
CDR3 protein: CASSFDRVDEQYF
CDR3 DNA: TGTGCCAGCAGTTTCGACAGGGTTGACGAGCAGTACTTC

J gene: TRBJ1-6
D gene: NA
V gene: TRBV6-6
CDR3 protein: CASSYGSPGDSPLHF
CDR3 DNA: TGTGCCAGCAGTTACGGGTCCCCCGGAGATTCACCCCTCCACTTT

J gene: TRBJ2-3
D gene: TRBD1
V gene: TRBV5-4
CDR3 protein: CASSLKVQGGTDTQYF
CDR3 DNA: TGTGCCAGCAGCCTCAAGGTACAGGGGGGCACAGATACGCAGTATTTT

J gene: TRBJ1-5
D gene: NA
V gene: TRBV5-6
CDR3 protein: CASSVGGSNQPQHF
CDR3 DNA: TGTGCCAGCAGTGTCGGGGGTAGCAATCAGCCCCAGCATTTT

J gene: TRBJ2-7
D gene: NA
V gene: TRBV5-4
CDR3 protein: CASSWGQGRGRAYEQYF
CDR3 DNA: TGTGCCAGCAGCTGGGGACAAGGTAGAGGAAGAGCCTACGAGCAGTACTTC

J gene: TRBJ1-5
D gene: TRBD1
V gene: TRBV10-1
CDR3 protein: CASRGQGVRRPWNQPQHF
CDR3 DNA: TGCGCCAGCAGGGGACAGGGTGTTCGAAGACCATGGAATCAGCCCCAGCATTTT

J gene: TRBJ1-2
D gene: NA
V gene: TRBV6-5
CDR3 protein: CASSYEDSLGYTF
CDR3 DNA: TGTGCCAGCAGTTATGAGGACAGCCTTGGCTACACCTTC

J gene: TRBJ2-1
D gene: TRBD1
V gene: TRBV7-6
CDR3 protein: CASSPQGNEQFF
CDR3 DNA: TGTGCCAGCAGCCCACAGGGGAATGAGCAGTTCTTC

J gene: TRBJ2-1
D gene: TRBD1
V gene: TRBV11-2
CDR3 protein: CASSLVWDRVYNEQFF
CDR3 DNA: TGTGCCAGCAGCTTAGTCTGGGACAGGGTGTACAATGAGCAGTTCTTC

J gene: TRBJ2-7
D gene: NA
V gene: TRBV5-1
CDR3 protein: CASSDRYEQYF
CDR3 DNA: TGCGCCAGCAGCGACAGGTACGAGCAGTACTTC

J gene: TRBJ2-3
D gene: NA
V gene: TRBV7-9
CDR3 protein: CASSLDGGSVVDTQYF
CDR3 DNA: TGTGCCAGCAGCTTAGACGGCGGCTCGGTCGTGGATACGCAGTATTTT